This T cell receptor beta chain was identified in a study of metastatic and nonmetastatic thyroid tumors. Overall study: Malignant thyroid and benign thyroid patients provided blood and tumor or nodule tissue whose repertoires were compared.

This clone has a count of ten or more. What it binds is not known. V dropped 3 bases and J dropped 1; count of bases not matched to a gene: 3. The CDR3 spans 16 residues. Germline V CDR1 and CDR2: LGHDT, YNNKEL (reference sequence). Study observations and caveats: Reportedly, malignant thyroid tumors had significantly higher TCR beta diversity than benign nodules, in blood and tumor.

Ahead of thyroid surgery, no patient had received treatment of any kind. Authors' analysis steps: The distant-metastasis classifier for papillary thyroid cancer was built from CDR3 differences across clinicopathological groups. TCRdb redid the clone calls on the PCR reads using MiXCR. Clone size and V and J calls follow TCRdb, not the original study. The table shows approximately 24,000 clones, with 14% to 15% occurring only once. This receptor was taken from a female donor with papillary thyroid cancer or a benign thyroid nodule (not recorded which). Some clones in this sample may be carry-over from other donors' samples. The V and J genes are TRBV3-1 and TRBJ2-5, with TRBD2 identical over 12 bases. The source material was blood. This CDR3 reads CASSQTSGSPQETQYF. In nucleotides, the CDR3 is TGTGCCAGCAGCCAGACTAGCGGGAGCCCCCAAGAGACCCAGTACTTC.